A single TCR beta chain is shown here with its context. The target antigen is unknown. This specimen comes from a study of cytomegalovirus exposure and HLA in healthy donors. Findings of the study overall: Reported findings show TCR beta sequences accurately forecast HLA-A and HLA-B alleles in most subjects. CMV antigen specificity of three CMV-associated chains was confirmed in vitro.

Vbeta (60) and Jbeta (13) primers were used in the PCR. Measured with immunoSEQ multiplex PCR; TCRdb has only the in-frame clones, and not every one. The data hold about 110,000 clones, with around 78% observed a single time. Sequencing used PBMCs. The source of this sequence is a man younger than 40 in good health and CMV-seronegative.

CDR3 coding DNA: TGTGCCAGCAGCGCCCCTTCCTTCGGTTCACCCCTCCACTTT. Its translation is CASSAPSFGSPLHF. The chain is built from TRBV9 and TRBJ1-6; D is uncertain. Per the germline V gene, CDR1 is SGDLS and CDR2 is YYNGEE. Between the trimmed V and J ends, which lost 3 bases and 9 bases, there was a span of 13 bases. The CDR3 contains 14 residues.